This T cell receptor beta chain was captured by sequencing in a study of response to subunit inactivated influenza vaccine. The CDR3 has 15 residues. The V and J ends lost 6 bases and 1 base respectively, with 13 bases between them. Germline lookup yields CDR1 ENHRY and CDR2 SYGVKD. Study results and caveats: Researchers suggested that each seasonal influenza vaccination recruits few new T cells.

This clonotype has a count of ten or more. Its antigen is unknown. TCRdb reprocessed the RT-PCR reads with MiXCR, giving one entry per CDR3 protein. The repertoire holds 400,000 to 650,000 distinct CDR3 sequences, with more than 7% as singletons. V gene TRBV10-3 combines with J gene TRBJ1-5, with D possibly TRBD1 on 5 matching bases. The sequenced sample was PBMCs from blood, obtained roughly 24 months after vaccination. The clonotype comes from a man between 50 and 75 years old who received an inactivated influenza vaccine. CDR3 bases: TGTGCCATCAGCGGGGGGAAGGTGAGCAATCAGCCCCAGCATTTT. As protein: CAISGGKVSNQPQHF.